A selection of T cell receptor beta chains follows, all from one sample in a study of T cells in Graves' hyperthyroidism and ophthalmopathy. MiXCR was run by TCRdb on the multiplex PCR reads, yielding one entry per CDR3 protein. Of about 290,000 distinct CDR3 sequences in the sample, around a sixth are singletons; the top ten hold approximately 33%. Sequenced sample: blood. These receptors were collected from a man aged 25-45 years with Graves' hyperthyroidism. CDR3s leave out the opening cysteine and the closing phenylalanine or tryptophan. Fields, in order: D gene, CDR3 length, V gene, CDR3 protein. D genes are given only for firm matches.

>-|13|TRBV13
ASSPRSRASYEQY
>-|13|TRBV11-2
ASSLELGLNYGYT
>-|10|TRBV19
ASSMDPGELF
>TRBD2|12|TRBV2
ASSGIAGGYEQY
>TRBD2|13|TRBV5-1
ASSRSAGGRNEQF
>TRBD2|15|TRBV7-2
ASSLPGLAGGRNEQF
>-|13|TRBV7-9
ASSPVNPTGNEQF
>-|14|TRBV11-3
ASSLGGVYSGNTIY
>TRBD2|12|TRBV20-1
SASGGRLGYEQY
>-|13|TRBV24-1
ATSDLLDNYNEQF
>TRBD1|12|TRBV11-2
ASSQETGVQPQH
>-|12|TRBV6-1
ASSPGGSRSPLH
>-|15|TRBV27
ASSLDGGTATNEKLF
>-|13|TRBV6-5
ASSYQGTVENTIY
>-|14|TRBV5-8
ASSLAGGARHYGYT
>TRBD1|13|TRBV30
ASQNGQGPYNEQF
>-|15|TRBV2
ASSEGAWGATNEKLF
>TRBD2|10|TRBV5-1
ASSLERGEQF
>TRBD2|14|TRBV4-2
ASSQEGTGTRLEQY
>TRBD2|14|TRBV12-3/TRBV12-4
ASSLQLAGRNNEQF
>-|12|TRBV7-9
ASSLVQSSYEQY
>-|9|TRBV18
ASSEEGGYT
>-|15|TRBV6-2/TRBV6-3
ASSQELPPLGDHGYT
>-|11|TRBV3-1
ASSQYLSDTQY
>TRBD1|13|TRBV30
AWTPGTGANQPQH
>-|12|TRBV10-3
ASKLESSYNEQF
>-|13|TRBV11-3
ASSLVRGLNTEAF
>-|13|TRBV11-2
ASSLSFLARETQY
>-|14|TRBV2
ASSARDSASSYEQY
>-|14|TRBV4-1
ASSQKDSSYNSPLH
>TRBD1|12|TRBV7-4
ASSYQGADQPQH
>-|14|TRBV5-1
ARVLKGVYYSYEQY
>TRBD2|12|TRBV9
ASSVAGVSNEQF
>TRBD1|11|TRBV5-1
ASTRGMNTEAF
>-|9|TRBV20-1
SPRAGTEAF
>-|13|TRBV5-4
ASSYSYGSYNEQF
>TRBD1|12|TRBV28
ASRDRGGAYEQY
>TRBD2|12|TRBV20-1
SALPLAGGYEQY
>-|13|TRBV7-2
ASSGAGAQTDTQY
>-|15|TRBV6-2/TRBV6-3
ASRRTGRLSSYNEQF
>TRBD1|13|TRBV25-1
ASSAPGQGDYEQY
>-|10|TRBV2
ASSPGTWGYT
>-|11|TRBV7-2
ASSRYRDEPQH
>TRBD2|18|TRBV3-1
ASSQASGLAGPLAKNIQY
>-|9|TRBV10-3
AIRGANEQY
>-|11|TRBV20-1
SAIFSGDYEQY
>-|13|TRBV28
ASSTGPPPSDTQY
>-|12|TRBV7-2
ASVGTPGTYEQY
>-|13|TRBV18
ASSPGSYHNTEAF
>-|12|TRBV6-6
ASSYSRGSYEQY
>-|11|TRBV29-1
SVEEPNTGELF
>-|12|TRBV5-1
ASNPSTDTDTQY
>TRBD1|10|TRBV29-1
SSYRGDTEAF